Listed below are T cell receptor beta chains from one sample, sequenced in a study of shared clonotypes between healthy human individuals. Using immunoSEQ multiplex PCR, the repertoire was profiled, and TCRdb retains in-frame clones only, with some absent. Here the sample spans 750,000 to 1,000,000 clones, roughly 92% being singletons. The specimen sequenced was naive CD8+ T cells sorted from blood. The receptors here all came from a man aged 25-40 years in good health. CDR3s include the opening cysteine and the closing phenylalanine or tryptophan.

v_gene: TRBV27; j_gene: TRBJ2-7; len: 16; CDR3aa: CASSLLGGSTIYEQYF
v_gene: TRBV11-2; j_gene: TRBJ2-2; len: 16; CDR3aa: CASSLAQQGWTGELFF
v_gene: TRBV6-1; j_gene: TRBJ2-3; len: 17; CDR3aa: CASSEPPIFGVTDTQYF
v_gene: TRBV28; j_gene: TRBJ2-7; len: 12; CDR3aa: CASEGLDYEQYF
v_gene: TRBV7-9; j_gene: TRBJ2-7; len: 18; CDR3aa: CASSLDGSTPGDPYEQYF
v_gene: TRBV2; j_gene: TRBJ2-7; len: 18; CDR3aa: CASSEAGGSGGESYEQYF
v_gene: TRBV27; j_gene: TRBJ2-2; len: 14; CDR3aa: CASGGGWHAGELFF
v_gene: TRBV11-2; j_gene: TRBJ2-2; len: 17; CDR3aa: CASSTWDEGWNTGELFF
v_gene: TRBV4-2; j_gene: TRBJ2-3; len: 12; CDR3aa: CASSQEGDTQYF
v_gene: TRBV19; j_gene: TRBJ2-3; len: 16; CDR3aa: CASSRSGRVWTDTQYF
v_gene: TRBV4-1; j_gene: TRBJ2-7; len: 15; CDR3aa: CASSQGQWSSYEQYF
v_gene: TRBV5-1; j_gene: TRBJ2-3; len: 16; CDR3aa: CASSLQSEGPTDTQYF
v_gene: TRBV5-1; j_gene: TRBJ2-2; len: 18; CDR3aa: CASSLRLAGGLRTGELFF
v_gene: TRBV9; j_gene: TRBJ2-3; len: 15; CDR3aa: CASSVGVILADTQYF
v_gene: TRBV10-3; j_gene: TRBJ2-3; len: 15; CDR3aa: CAISDRGDKWWAQYF
v_gene: TRBV5-1; j_gene: TRBJ2-1; len: 11; CDR3aa: CASSRGNEQFF
v_gene: TRBV30; j_gene: TRBJ2-7; len: 12; CDR3aa: CAWSVLNEEQYF
v_gene: TRBV27; j_gene: TRBJ2-1; len: 16; CDR3aa: CASRFVGGSSYNEQFF
v_gene: TRBV6-4; j_gene: TRBJ1-2; len: 14; CDR3aa: CASRTTGSSYGYTF
v_gene: TRBV11-2; j_gene: TRBJ2-5; len: 13; CDR3aa: CASHWPEEETQYF
v_gene: TRBV5-5; j_gene: TRBJ2-3; len: 17; CDR3aa: CASSPRVGLESTDTQYF
v_gene: TRBV4-1; j_gene: TRBJ2-5; len: 16; CDR3aa: CASSQEVAGGGETQYF
v_gene: TRBV7-8; j_gene: TRBJ2-5; len: 16; CDR3aa: CASSLTGTSPRETQYF
v_gene: TRBV7-9; j_gene: TRBJ1-1; len: 14; CDR3aa: CASSLGGPNTEAFF
v_gene: TRBV29-1; j_gene: TRBJ2-7; len: 15; CDR3aa: CSVEERGGQAYEQYF
v_gene: TRBV6-5; j_gene: TRBJ2-7; len: 13; CDR3aa: CASSYSSEHEQYF
v_gene: TRBV28; j_gene: TRBJ2-1; len: 15; CDR3aa: CASSLGDTGRHEQFF
v_gene: TRBV4-1; j_gene: TRBJ2-1; len: 15; CDR3aa: CASSQDLDHYNEQFF
v_gene: TRBV13; j_gene: TRBJ2-1; len: 16; CDR3aa: CASSSRALSSYNEQFF
v_gene: TRBV28; j_gene: TRBJ2-3; len: 14; CDR3aa: CASSDFRDTDTQYF
v_gene: TRBV11-2; j_gene: TRBJ2-1; len: 18; CDR3aa: CASSFTVRREVSYNEQFF
v_gene: TRBV25-1; j_gene: TRBJ2-3; len: 14; CDR3aa: CASSSSGSTDTQYF
v_gene: TRBV29-1; j_gene: TRBJ2-5; len: 14; CDR3aa: CSVEPVGRGETQYF
v_gene: TRBV7-9; j_gene: TRBJ2-3; len: 16; CDR3aa: CASSREPLGGTDTQYF
v_gene: TRBV5-1; j_gene: TRBJ2-1; len: 21; CDR3aa: CASSPGLAGGPSPSSYNEQFF
v_gene: TRBV4-1; j_gene: TRBJ1-1; len: 17; CDR3aa: CASSPWGTGPMNTEAFF
v_gene: TRBV2; j_gene: TRBJ2-7; len: 14; CDR3aa: CASSEPLQRYEQYF
v_gene: TRBV7-2; j_gene: TRBJ2-2; len: 16; CDR3aa: CASSLWTRSDTGELFF
v_gene: TRBV7-8; j_gene: TRBJ2-1; len: 13; CDR3aa: CASSKNRREEQFF
v_gene: TRBV7-8; j_gene: TRBJ2-1; len: 16; CDR3aa: CASSLATSGRGNEQFF
v_gene: TRBV6-4; j_gene: TRBJ1-5; len: 14; CDR3aa: CASSDSNSLGPQHF
v_gene: TRBV11-3; j_gene: TRBJ2-3; len: 15; CDR3aa: CASSRGTQYTDTQYF
v_gene: TRBV27; j_gene: TRBJ2-1; len: 15; CDR3aa: CASSLRDAAGNEQFF
v_gene: TRBV27; j_gene: TRBJ2-7; len: 15; CDR3aa: CASSLSARGNYEQYF
v_gene: TRBV28; j_gene: TRBJ2-7; len: 11; CDR3aa: CASSPGYEQYF
v_gene: TRBV18; j_gene: TRBJ2-7; len: 16; CDR3aa: CASSPARGTSFYEQYF
v_gene: TRBV9; j_gene: TRBJ2-1; len: 16; CDR3aa: CASTGASGTSYNEQFF
v_gene: TRBV5-4; j_gene: TRBJ1-5; len: 15; CDR3aa: CASSLAPGGREPQHF
v_gene: TRBV27; j_gene: TRBJ2-7; len: 14; CDR3aa: CASSLSAVSYEQYF
v_gene: TRBV11-1; j_gene: TRBJ2-3; len: 15; CDR3aa: CASRGQERATDTQYF
v_gene: TRBV5-4; j_gene: TRBJ2-5; len: 12; CDR3aa: CASSFFGETQYF
v_gene: TRBV10-2; j_gene: TRBJ2-7; len: 14; CDR3aa: CASSVDRGPYEQYF
v_gene: TRBV27; j_gene: TRBJ1-2; len: 13; CDR3aa: CASSPNGVYGYTF
v_gene: TRBV16; j_gene: TRBJ1-2; len: 16; CDR3aa: CASSQTRQGSGYGYTF
v_gene: TRBV7-9; j_gene: TRBJ1-5; len: 15; CDR3aa: CASSPEQGANQPQHF
v_gene: TRBV29-1; j_gene: TRBJ2-2; len: 15; CDR3aa: CSVLHRDTNTGELFF
v_gene: TRBV7-9; j_gene: TRBJ2-3; len: 18; CDR3aa: CASSPRSDRTSAISTQYF